This T cell receptor (beta chain) was recovered during a study of beta chain features in type 1 diabetes. Turning to the study itself: Over all samples combined, fewer than 130,000,000 sorted cells were examined.

TCRB transcripts that were expressed got sequenced, as all of the isolated RNA had been reverse transcribed. Some clones are missing from TCRdb's copy, which holds only in-frame ones; the method was immunoSEQ multiplex PCR. The sample lists approximately 150,000 clones, more than 9% occurring once. Study-wide points: Researchers report that Type 1 diabetes patients had moderately but significantly shorter TCRB CDR3s across all four CD4+ subsets.

This clone was detected a few times. What it binds is unknown. Germline V gene data show CDR1 as MNHEY and CDR2 as SVGAGI. Trimming took 5 bases from V and 9 from J, leaving 8 bases between them. CDR3 size: 12 residues. Only one heparinised blood draw was taken per donor, and its volume averaged about 120 mL. This sequence originates from a man aged 18 to 30 in good health. The specimen sequenced was naive CD4+ T cells from blood. The gene calls are TRBV6-5 and TRBJ1-6; no clear D gene. CDR3 sequence: CASSPSGSPLHF. The CDR3 region has the DNA TGTGCCAGCAGTCCCTCGGGTTCACCCCTCCACTTT.